The 17 T cell receptor beta chains given below trace back to one sample, sequenced in a study of cytomegalovirus exposure and HLA in healthy donors. PCR employed 60 Vbeta and 13 Jbeta primers. Here immunoSEQ multiplex PCR was the method, and the copy in TCRdb shows in-frame clones only, minus some. The sample lists 120,000 to 150,000 clones, around 72% occurring once. Sequenced: PBMCs. The receptors were sampled from a middle-aged man in good health and CMV-seronegative.

Points on this clone: A junction boundary mismatches the germline segment, possibly from a read error. This same CDR3 is encoded by further DNA sequences in the sample. The CDR3 DNA reads TGCGCCAGCAGCGTAGACAGGGCTAATCAGCCCCAGCATTTT. This codes for CASSVDRANQPQHF. V gene TRBV9 combines with J gene TRBJ1-5; 7 bases align to TRBD1. From germline, CDR1 is SGDLS and CDR2 YYNGEE. The CDR3 runs 14 residues.

The chain carries TRBV5-1 and TRBJ2-1; 7 bases are a match to TRBD2. The CDR3 is 17 amino acids. Germline trimming cut 5 bases from V and 7 bases from J; bases unmatched to any gene: 18. Germline values: CDR1 SGHRS, CDR2 YFSETQ. CDR3 residues: CASRLRSGAGMWNEQFF. CDR3 nucleotide sequence: TGCGCCAGCAGACTCCGGTCGGGAGCGGGAATGTGGAATGAGCAGTTCTTC.

The gene calls are TRBV25-1 and TRBJ2-7; D is unclear. CDR1 is MGHDK, CDR2 SYGVNS, per germline. V was pared by 0 bases and J by 5 bases, with 5 bases between. This CDR3 region has 12 residues. The DNA of the CDR3 is TGTGCCAGCAGTGAATATTTAAACGAGCAGTACTTC. Amino acid sequence: CASSEYLNEQYF.

This clone was observed once. V is TRBV9 and J is TRBJ1-2; no definite D call. This CDR3 region has 14 residues. Germline V lookup: CDR1 SGDLS, CDR2 YYNGEE. V lost 0 bases and J lost 0, with 6 bases in between. Here the CDR3 reads CASSVGGSNYGYTF. DNA of the CDR3: TGTGCCAGCAGCGTAGGCGGGTCTAACTATGGCTACACCTTC.

The chain is built from TRBV19 and TRBJ1-2, with D unclear. This CDR3 has 15 amino acids. The germline V gene has CDR1 LNHDA and CDR2 SQIVND (reference sequence). With 5 bases removed from V and 3 bases from J, the gap between germline ends came to 16 bases. The CDR3 DNA sequence: TGTGCCAGTAGTCCGGACTGGACGGTGGACTATGGCTACACCTTC. Translating it yields CASSPDWTVDYGYTF.

This clone showed up just a few times. The J gene is TRBJ2-2, the V gene TRBV7-7; D is unresolved. The CDR3 consists of 13 residues. V was trimmed by 5 bases and J by 1 base, leaving 5 bases between them. Looked up from germline, CDR1 is SSHAT and CDR2 is FNYEAQ (reference sequence). CDR3 in DNA: TGTGCCAGCAGCCAACAGAACACCGGGGAGCTGTTTTTT. Amino acid sequence: CASSQQNTGELFF.

This chain connects TRBV9 to TRBJ1-4, with 8 positions matching TRBD1. Germline CDR1 and CDR2: SGDLS and YYNGEE. Trimming cost V 4 bases and J 6 bases; bases outside gene matches: 14. The CDR3 is made up of 17 amino acids. This chain's CDR3 is CASSPDRAGGRDEKLFF. CDR3 DNA sequence: TGTGCCAGCAGCCCCGATCGGGCAGGGGGCAGGGATGAAAAACTGTTTTTT.

The genes are TRBV9 and TRBJ1-2; D remains unclear. The CDR3 is 12 amino acids. The germline V and J ends were trimmed by 0 bases and 7 bases, with 7 bases remaining between them. Germline CDR1 and CDR2: SGDLS and YYNGEE. CDR3 in amino acids: CASSVGPSGYTF. The CDR3 DNA reads TGTGCCAGCAGCGTAGGGCCCAGTGGCTACACCTTC.

V is TRBV10-3 and J is TRBJ2-7; 10 nucleotides line up with TRBD1. The junction had 12 bases not matched to a gene; V was cut back by 6 bases and J by 7 bases. This CDR3 is built from 15 residues. The V gene's germline CDR1 is ENHRY and CDR2 SYGVKD. The CDR3: CAIRAPTGGSWEQYF. The DNA for the CDR3 is TGTGCCATCAGGGCACCGACAGGGGGCTCGTGGGAGCAGTACTTC.

The chain recombines TRBV19 with TRBJ2-7; 9 bases agree with TRBD2. Losses at the gene ends were 7 bases for V and 0 bases for J; bases not matched to a gene: 4. CDR1 is LNHDA, CDR2 SQIVND, per germline (reference sequence). The CDR3 spans 14 residues. The CDR3 region is CASNPSGDSYEQYF. DNA of the CDR3: TGTGCCAGTAACCCTAGCGGGGACTCCTACGAGCAGTACTTC.

The V gene is TRBV5-1, the J gene TRBJ1-6; the D is unclear. This CDR3 is 15 amino acids long. The germline V and J ends were trimmed by 4 bases and 6 bases, with 14 bases remaining between them. Germline CDR1 and CDR2: SGHRS and YFSETQ. CDR3 in DNA: TGCGCCAGCAGCCCCGACGAGGCGGCTAATTCACCCCTCCACTTT. Protein: CASSPDEAANSPLHF.

This rearrangement joins TRBV19 to TRBJ1-4, with D uncertain. The V end lost 7 bases, the J end lost 5 bases, and 20 bases lay between the germline ends. From germline, CDR1 is LNHDA and CDR2 SQIVND (reference sequence). The CDR3 is 16 residues long. CDR3 amino acids: CASKGSPGEGNEKLFF. The DNA for the CDR3 is TGTGCCAGTAAAGGTAGTCCGGGAGAGGGAAATGAAAAACTGTTTTTT.

The gene calls are TRBV7-2 and TRBJ2-7, with 9 positions matching TRBD2. CDR1 and CDR2 (germline): SGHTA, FQGNSA. Trimming removed 6 bases from V and 6 bases from J; junction bases left unmatched: 15. The CDR3 is made up of 16 amino acids. The CDR3 DNA is TGTGCCAGCAGACCAACCTTGGGAACTAGCGGGTCCGAGCAGTACTTC. It codes for CASRPTLGTSGSEQYF.

In its sample, this clone was seen a few times. The J gene is TRBJ1-1, the V gene TRBV2; D unresolved. Trimming left V 6 bases short and J 0 bases short, with 8 bases between. The CDR3 contains 13 residues. Germline values: CDR1 SNHLY, CDR2 FYNNEI. The CDR3 sequence: CASRVDLNTEAFF. The CDR3 DNA sequence: TGTGCCAGCAGGGTAGATTTGAACACTGAAGCTTTCTTT.

V usage is TRBV6-1 and J usage is TRBJ2-7; maybe TRBD1 (6 bases). This CDR3 has 14 amino acids. Germline V gives CDR1 MNHNS, CDR2 SASEGT. V lost 7 bases and J 6 bases, leaving 19 bases between the germline ends. Here the CDR3 DNA reads TGTGCCAGCAATGGGGGCGGCGTGTATGGCGAGCAGTACTTC. Protein product: CASNGGGVYGEQYF.

The rearrangement joins TRBV19 to TRBJ1-5; TRBD1 aligns across 7 bases. The V gene's germline CDR1 is LNHDA and CDR2 SQIVND (reference sequence). This CDR3 has 14 amino acids. V gave up 5 bases and J gave up 5 bases; unmatched junction bases: 6. The CDR3 is CASSPDRVDQPQHF. CDR3 in DNA: TGTGCCAGTAGTCCAGACAGGGTAGATCAGCCCCAGCATTTT.

V is TRBV6-1 and J is TRBJ2-7; a possible D gene is TRBD1 (5 bases). This CDR3 comprises 13 residues. V was trimmed by 4 bases and J by 5 bases, leaving 12 bases between them. The V gene's germline CDR1 is MNHNS and CDR2 SASEGT. CDR3 in DNA: TGTGCCAGCAGTGGGGGCCAGGGCCACGAGCAGTACTTC. Protein product: CASSGGQGHEQYF.